This TCR beta chain was sequenced in a study of T cell responses to AZD1222 COVID-19 vaccine. Measured with immunoSEQ multiplex PCR; TCRdb has only the in-frame clones, and not every one. The table shows roughly 120,000 clones, with around 90% occurring only once. V shed 4 bases and J 7 bases; nucleotides not matched to a gene: 6. Germline CDR1 is KGHDR and CDR2 is SFDVKD. The CDR3 is 14 residues long. The receptor was isolated from an adult in good health. The J gene is TRBJ1-2, the V gene TRBV24-1; 9 bases align to TRBD1. The sample consisted of peripheral blood, taken on day 0 of AZD1222 vaccination. The CDR3 reads CATSDPGQGPGYTF. As DNA, the CDR3 is TGTGCCACCAGTGACCCTGGACAGGGGCCTGGCTACACCTTC.